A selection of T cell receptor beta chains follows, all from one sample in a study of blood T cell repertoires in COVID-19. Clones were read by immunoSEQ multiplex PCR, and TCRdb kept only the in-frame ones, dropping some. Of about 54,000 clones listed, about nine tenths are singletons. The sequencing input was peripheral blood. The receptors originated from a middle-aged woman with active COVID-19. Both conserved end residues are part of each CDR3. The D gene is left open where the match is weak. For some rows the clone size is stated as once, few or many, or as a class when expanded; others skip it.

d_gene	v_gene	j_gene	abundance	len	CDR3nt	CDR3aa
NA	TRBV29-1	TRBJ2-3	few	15	TGCAGCTTCGATGGTGGCCCCGGGGGCACAGATACGCAGTATTTT	CSFDGGPGGTDTQYF
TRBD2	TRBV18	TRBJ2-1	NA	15	TGTGCCAGCTCACCCCGGGGGGGGTCCTACAATGAGCAGTTCTTC	CASSPRGGSYNEQFF
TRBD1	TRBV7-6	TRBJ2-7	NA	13	TGTGCCAGCAGCTCGACAGGGGGCTACGAGCAGTACTTC	CASSSTGGYEQYF
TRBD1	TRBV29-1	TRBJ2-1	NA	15	TGCAGCGTCGAAAGGCCCCCAGGGGGTACCAATGAGCAGTTCTTC	CSVERPPGGTNEQFF
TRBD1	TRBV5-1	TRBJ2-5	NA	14	TGCGCCAGCACCCGGGACAGTGGACAAGAGACCCAGTACTTC	CASTRDSGQETQYF
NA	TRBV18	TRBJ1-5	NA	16	TGTGCCAGCTCACCTGGCCAGGGCCGTAGCAATCAGCCCCAGCATTTT	CASSPGQGRSNQPQHF
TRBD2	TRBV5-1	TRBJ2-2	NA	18	TGCGCCAGCAGCTTCAGCCCTTCTAGCGGGGGGGTCGACGGGGAGCTGTTTTTT	CASSFSPSSGGVDGELFF
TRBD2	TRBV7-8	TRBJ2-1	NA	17	TGTGCCAGCAGCTTCGCTAGCGGGGGGGCACCCTACAATGAGCAGTTCTTC	CASSFASGGAPYNEQFF
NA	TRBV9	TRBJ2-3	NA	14	TGTGCCAGCAGCGTAGTACAGAGCACAGATACGCAGTATTTT	CASSVVQSTDTQYF
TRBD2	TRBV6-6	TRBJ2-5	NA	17	TGTGCCAGCAGTCGAACGGGGCTAGCGGGGGGTGGAGAGACCCAGTACTTC	CASSRTGLAGGGETQYF
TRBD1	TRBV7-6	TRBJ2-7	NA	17	TGTGCCAGCAGCCTGGAGGCCGGGACAGGGGGCTCCTACGAGCAGTACTTC	CASSLEAGTGGSYEQYF
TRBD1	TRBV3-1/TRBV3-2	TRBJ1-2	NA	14	TGTGCCAGCAGCCAAGAAGGACAGGGGCATGGCTACACCTTC	CASSQEGQGHGYTF
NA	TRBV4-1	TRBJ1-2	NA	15	TGCGCCAGCAGCCTCAGGGGACGCTCCACCGATGGCTACACCTTC	CASSLRGRSTDGYTF
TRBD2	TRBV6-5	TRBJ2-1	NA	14	TGTGCCAGCGGGTCAGGGACTAGGAACAATGAGCAGTTCTTC	CASGSGTRNNEQFF
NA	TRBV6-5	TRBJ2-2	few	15	TGTGCCAGCGTAACCGGGACGGGAGACACCGGGGAGCTGTTTTTT	CASVTGTGDTGELFF
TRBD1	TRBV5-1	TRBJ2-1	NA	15	TGCGCCAGCAGCTTGGACGGACAGGGGTTCGATGAGCAGTTCTTC	CASSLDGQGFDEQFF
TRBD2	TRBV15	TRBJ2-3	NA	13	TGTGCCACCGGGGGAGGGAGGGCGGATACGCAGTATTTT	CATGGGRADTQYF
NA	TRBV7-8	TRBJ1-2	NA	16	TGTGCCAGCAGCCCCCCGGACAGCCCTTTTCACTATGGCTACACCTTC	CASSPPDSPFHYGYTF
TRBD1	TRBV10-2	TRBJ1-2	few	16	TGCGCCAGCAGTGCCTTCGACAGGGGGGGCAGGTATGGCTACACCTTC	CASSAFDRGGRYGYTF
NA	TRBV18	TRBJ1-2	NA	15	TGTGCCAGCTCACCTTACGGGGGAGGGTACTATGGCTACACCTTC	CASSPYGGGYYGYTF
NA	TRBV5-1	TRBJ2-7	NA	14	TGCGCCAGCAGCGGCGACAGCCTGGCCTACGAGCAGTACTTC	CASSGDSLAYEQYF
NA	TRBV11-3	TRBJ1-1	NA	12	TGTGCCAGCAGCCCAGGGAACCTTGAAGCTTTCTTT	CASSPGNLEAFF
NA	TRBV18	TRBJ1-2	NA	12	TGTGCCAGCTCGCCAGAAGGGGGTGGCTACACCTTC	CASSPEGGGYTF
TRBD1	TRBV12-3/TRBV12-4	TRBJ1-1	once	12	TGTGCCAGCACCGGACAGGGATCAGAAGCTTTCTTT	CASTGQGSEAFF
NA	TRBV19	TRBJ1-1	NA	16	TGTGCCAGTAGTTCCCAGGGTCGGACCCCGGGCACTGAAGCTTTCTTT	CASSSQGRTPGTEAFF
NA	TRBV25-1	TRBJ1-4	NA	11	TGTGCCAGCAGCCAGTATGAAAAACTGTTTTTT	CASSQYEKLFF
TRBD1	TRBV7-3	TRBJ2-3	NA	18	TGTGCCAGCAGCTTAAGGGGACAGGGAGGAGTGGACACAGATACGCAGTATTTT	CASSLRGQGGVDTDTQYF
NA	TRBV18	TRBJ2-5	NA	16	TGTGCCAGCTCACCGAGGCAACAGGGAACCCAAGAGACCCAGTACTTC	CASSPRQQGTQETQYF
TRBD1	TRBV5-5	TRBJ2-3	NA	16	TGTGCCAGCAGCACTCGCCCGGGACAGGGTACGGATACGCAGTATTTT	CASSTRPGQGTDTQYF
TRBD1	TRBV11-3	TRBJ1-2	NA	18	TGTGCCAGCAGCTTAGCCAGTCCGGGACAGGCAAAAACCTATGGCTACACCTTC	CASSLASPGQAKTYGYTF
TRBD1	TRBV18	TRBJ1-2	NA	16	TGTGCCAGCGACGGGACAGGGGGGTTCGGTAGCTATGGCTACACCTTC	CASDGTGGFGSYGYTF
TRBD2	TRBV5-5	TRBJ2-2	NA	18	TGTGCCAGCAGGTTGGGACTAGCGGGGGGTATTTCCGCCGGGGAGCTGTTTTTT	CASRLGLAGGISAGELFF
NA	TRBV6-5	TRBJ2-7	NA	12	TGTGCCAGCAGTCGTAGACAGTCCGAGCAGTACTTC	CASSRRQSEQYF
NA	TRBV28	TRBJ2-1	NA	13	TGTGCCAGCAGGACCGGACTACCCAATGAGCAGTTCTTC	CASRTGLPNEQFF
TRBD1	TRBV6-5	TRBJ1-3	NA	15	TGTGCCATAAACGACAGGGGGTATTCAGGAAACACCATATATTTT	CAINDRGYSGNTIYF
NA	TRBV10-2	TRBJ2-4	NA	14	TGCGCCAGCAGACCAGGGACTGGGGGTTACATTCAGTACTTC	CASRPGTGGYIQYF
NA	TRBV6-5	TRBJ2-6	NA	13	TGTGCCAGCAGTCCGACTAGGGCCAACGTCCTGACTTTC	CASSPTRANVLTF
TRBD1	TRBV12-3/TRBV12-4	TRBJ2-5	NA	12	TGTGCCAGCGGGGACAGGGGGGAGACCCAGTACTTC	CASGDRGETQYF
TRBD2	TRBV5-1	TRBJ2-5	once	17	TGCGCCAGCAGCTTGGCCGCACTAGCGGGGCAGGGGGAGACCCAGTACTTC	CASSLAALAGQGETQYF
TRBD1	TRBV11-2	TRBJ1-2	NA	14	TGTGCCAGCAGCTTAGAGCGACAGGGACATGGCTACACCTTC	CASSLERQGHGYTF
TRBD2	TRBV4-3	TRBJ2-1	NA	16	TGCGCCAGCAGCCAAGAGGTAGCGGGGGGCTACAATGAGCAGTTCTTC	CASSQEVAGGYNEQFF
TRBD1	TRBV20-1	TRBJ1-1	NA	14	TGCAGTGCTAGTCCCGACAGGGGACATGGTGAAGCTTTCTTT	CSASPDRGHGEAFF
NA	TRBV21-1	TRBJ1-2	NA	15	TGTGCCAGCAGCAAAAAGGTCCAGGGATACGGTGGCTACACCTTC	CASSKKVQGYGGYTF
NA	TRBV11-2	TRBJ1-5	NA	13	TGTGCCAGCAGCCAGGAAGAGAATCAGCCCCAGCATTTT	CASSQEENQPQHF
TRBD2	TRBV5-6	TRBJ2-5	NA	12	TGTGCCAGCAGCCTGCGGGGGGAGACCCAGTACTTC	CASSLRGETQYF
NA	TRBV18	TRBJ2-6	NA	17	TGTGCCAGCTCACCAGCCGGTGAGCGCTCTGGGGCCAACGTCCTGACTTTC	CASSPAGERSGANVLTF
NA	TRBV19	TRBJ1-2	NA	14	TGTGCCAGTAGTATCAGCAGGCCCAACTATGGCTACACCTTC	CASSISRPNYGYTF
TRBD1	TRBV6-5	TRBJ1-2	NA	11	TGTGCCACCACAGGGGGCTATGGCTACACCTTC	CATTGGYGYTF
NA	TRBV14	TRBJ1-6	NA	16	TGTGCCAGCAGCCAAAGTGCAGGGCTGAGGAATTCACCCCTCCACTTT	CASSQSAGLRNSPLHF
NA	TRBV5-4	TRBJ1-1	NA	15	TGTGCCAGCAAACTTCGGGATGGGGAGAACACTGAAGCTTTCTTT	CASKLRDGENTEAFF
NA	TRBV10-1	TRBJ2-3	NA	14	TGCGCCAGCAGTTTAACTCGACATAGGGATACGCAGTATTTT	CASSLTRHRDTQYF
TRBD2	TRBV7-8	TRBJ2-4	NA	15	TGTGCCAGCAGCCCACAGTGGACTAGCGGAAACATTCAGTACTTC	CASSPQWTSGNIQYF
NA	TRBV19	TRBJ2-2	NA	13	TGTGCCAGTAGTATTGGAGACGCCGGGGAGCTGTTTTTT	CASSIGDAGELFF
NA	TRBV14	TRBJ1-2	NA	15	TGTGCCAGCAGCCAAGAGAAGGGCAGGGGCGGCGGCTACACCTTC	CASSQEKGRGGGYTF
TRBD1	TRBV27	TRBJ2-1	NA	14	TGTGCCAGCAGTTTACAGGGGGCCTACAATGAGCAGTTCTTC	CASSLQGAYNEQFF
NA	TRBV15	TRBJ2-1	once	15	TGTGCCACCAGCAGAGTGAGACTAATTCAAAATGAGCAGTTCTTC	CATSRVRLIQNEQFF
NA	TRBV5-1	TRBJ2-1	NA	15	TGCGCCAGCAGCTTGAAGACAGGGGTACGGGGGGACCAGTTCTTC	CASSLKTGVRGDQFF
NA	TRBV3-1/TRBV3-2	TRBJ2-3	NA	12	TGTGCCAGCAGGGCCAATTCAGATACGCAGTATTTT	CASRANSDTQYF
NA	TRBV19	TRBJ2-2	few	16	TGTGCCAGTAGTATTATGGGAGCCCACAACACCGGGGAGCTGTTTTTT	CASSIMGAHNTGELFF
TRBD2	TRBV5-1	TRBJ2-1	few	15	TGCGCCAGCAGCGAAGGACTAGCGGTCTACAATGAGCAGTTCTTC	CASSEGLAVYNEQFF